The next 22 T cell receptor beta chains were all read from a single sample in a study of OX40 agonist ivuxolimab in advanced cancers. TCRdb's table, derived via immunoSEQ multiplex PCR, lists solely in-frame clones and lacks some. Here the sample spans over 55,000 clones, about 83% being singletons. The specimen comprised CD4+ or CD8+ T cells sorted from blood, sampled in a trial of the OX40 agonist ivuxolimab. The source is an adult with an advanced solid tumor such as melanoma, head and neck, liver or kidney cancer.

The rearrangement uses TRBV4-1 and TRBJ2-6; no reliable D call. This CDR3 region has 18 residues. The V and J ends lost 4 bases and 0 bases respectively, with 16 bases between them. Germline loops: CDR1 MGHRA, CDR2 YSYEKL. CDR3 nucleotide sequence: TGCGCCAGCAGCCGATGGACGGAATTAAGCTCTGGGGCCAACGTCCTGACTTTC. Protein: CASSRWTELSSGANVLTF.

The chain combines TRBV4-1 with TRBJ1-5; a weak D match, TRBD1 (5 bases). With 5 bases removed from V and 0 bases from J, the gap between germline ends came to 11 bases. CDR1 and CDR2 (germline): MGHRA, YSYEKL. CDR3 length equals 15 residues. CDR3 region: CASSNQGISNQPQHF. In nucleotides, the CDR3 is TGCGCCAGCAGCAACCAGGGAATTAGCAATCAGCCCCAGCATTTT.

The genes are TRBV9 and TRBJ2-3, with 8 bases identical to TRBD2. Trimming at V came to 4 bases and at J to 5 bases, leaving 9 bases not matched to a gene. Looked up from germline, CDR1 is SGDLS and CDR2 is YYNGEE. CDR3 length: 15 amino acids. In DNA form, the CDR3 reads TGTGCCAGCAGCCCCGGGGGGGGGCTAGGAGATACGCAGTATTTT. It codes for CASSPGGGLGDTQYF.

V usage is TRBV30 and J usage is TRBJ1-1; a possible D gene is TRBD1 (5 bases). The germline gives CDR1 GTSNPN, CDR2 SVGIG (reference sequence). The length of the CDR3 is 13 residues. The ends were cut back, 5 bases at V and 1 base at J, with 11 bases in the middle. CDR3 DNA sequence: TGTGCCTGGTGTCGACAGTCGAACACTGAAGCTTTCTTT. It yields the protein CAWCRQSNTEAFF.

To note about this clone: One end of the junction fails to match germline, which may point to a read error. The J gene is TRBJ1-2, the V gene TRBV20-1; the D is unclear. Germline V CDR1 and CDR2: DFQATT, SNEGSKA (reference sequence). This CDR3 region has 8 residues. CDR3 sequence reads: CSARASLF. The DNA of the CDR3 is TGCAGTGCTAGGGCCTCCTTGTTC.

As to this clone: One base away lies a much larger clone, so this may be a sequencing read error. The chain links TRBV15 to TRBJ1-5; D is uncertain. The germline V gene encodes CDR1 LNHNV and CDR2 YYDKDF (reference sequence). Trimming removed 0 bases at V and 7 bases at J, with 7 bases between. CDR3 length: 13 amino acids. Written as DNA, the CDR3 is TGTGCCACCAGCAGAGATCCGGGGCAGCCCCAGCATTTT. Translation gives CATSRDPGQPQHF.

This chain joins TRBV7-9 and TRBJ2-3, with 12 positions matching TRBD2. The trim removed 5 bases at V and 0 bases at J, leaving 9 bases unmatched. The CDR3 is 18 residues long. Looked up from germline, CDR1 is SEHNR and CDR2 is FQNEAQ (reference sequence). The CDR3 sequence: CASSPRTSGIPSTDTQYF. DNA of the CDR3: TGTGCCAGCAGCCCTCGGACTAGCGGGATCCCGAGCACAGATACGCAGTATTTT.

This chain joins TRBV2 and TRBJ2-5; perhaps TRBD2 as D (6 bases). Germline-derived CDR1 and CDR2 are SNHLY and FYNNEI. V was shortened by 8 bases and J by 3 bases, with 16 bases between the two germline ends. The CDR3 contains 14 residues. The CDR3, as DNA: TGTGCCAGCCTGGTGGGACTGGTGAAAGAGACCCAGTACTTC. Residues: CASLVGLVKETQYF. Drawing the rest from reference TRBV2 and TRBJ2-5, the complete variable domain is EPEVTQTPSHQVTQMGQEVILRCVPISNHLYFYWYRQILGQKVEFLVSFYNNEISEKSEIFDDQFSVERPDGSNFTLKIRSTKLEDSAMYFCASLVGLVKETQYFGPGTRLLVL.

The gene calls are TRBV2 and TRBJ1-3, with D perhaps TRBD1 (5 bases). The V and J ends lost 7 bases and 0 bases respectively, with 10 bases between them. Germline CDR1 is SNHLY and CDR2 is FYNNEI. This CDR3 has 14 residues. CDR3 protein: CASNRGPSGNTIYF. Here the CDR3 DNA reads TGTGCCAGCAACCGGGGCCCCTCTGGAAACACCATATATTTT.

This chain joins TRBV2 and TRBJ2-5, with TRBD2 matching 8 bases. From germline, CDR1 is SNHLY and CDR2 FYNNEI. J lost 4 bases, V lost 7 bases, and 2 bases had no gene match. The CDR3 totals 12 residues. CDR3 in amino acids: CASTGTRETQYF. CDR3 in DNA: TGTGCCAGCACCGGGACTAGAGAGACCCAGTACTTC.

The gene calls are TRBV6-5 and TRBJ1-3; tentative D call: TRBD1 (5 bases). V dropped 5 bases and J dropped 9 bases, with 17 bases sitting between them. The CDR3 sequence is 14 residues long. Germline CDR1 and CDR2: MNHEY and SVGAGI. The CDR3 loop is CASSTGGGGSTIYF. The DNA of the CDR3 is TGTGCCAGCAGTACCGGGGGTGGGGGTAGCACCATATATTTT.

The V call is TRBV7-9, the J call TRBJ1-1; 8 bases are shared with TRBD1. The germline gives CDR1 SEHNR, CDR2 FQNEAQ (reference sequence). V lost 2 bases to trimming and J lost 8 bases; unmatched junction nucleotides: 10. The length of the CDR3 is 15 residues. The CDR3 sequence: CASSLFDRGSDEAFF. In nucleotides, the CDR3 is TGTGCCAGCAGCTTATTCGACAGGGGCTCAGACGAAGCTTTCTTT.

This clone was seen a single time. J is TRBJ1-3 and V is TRBV9; D is perhaps TRBD1 (5 bases). Germline V gene sequence: CDR1 SGDLS, CDR2 YYNGEE. Trimming cost V 0 bases and J 0 bases, with 10 bases left between them. CDR3 length: 16 amino acids. For the CDR3, the DNA is TGTGCCAGCAGCGTAGCAGACAGCTACTCTGGAAACACCATATATTTT. It translates to CASSVADSYSGNTIYF.

This clone was detected a few times. The rearrangement uses TRBV29-1 and TRBJ2-3; no reliable D call. V lost 4 bases, J lost 0 bases, and 5 bases lay in between. The CDR3 totals 12 residues. The germline V gene encodes CDR1 SQVTM and CDR2 ANQGSEA. The CDR3 DNA reads TGCAGCGTTGGCCCGAGCACAGATACGCAGTATTTT. This translates into CSVGPSTDTQYF.

This chain uses TRBV7-9 with TRBJ1-4, with D unresolved. Germline V gives CDR1 SEHNR, CDR2 FQNEAQ (reference sequence). The CDR3 has 13 amino acids. V was cut by 10 bases and J by 8 bases, with 17 bases left in between. The CDR3 is CATPCVVGEKLFF. The CDR3, as DNA: TGTGCCACCCCCTGTGTAGTGGGCGAAAAACTGTTTTTT.

The V and J genes are TRBV30 and TRBJ1-1; TRBD1 might be the D (6 bases). The CDR3 consists of 13 residues. Germline V gives CDR1 GTSNPN, CDR2 SVGIG (reference sequence). V lost 0 bases to trimming and J lost 7 bases, with 12 bases between them. The CDR3 protein is CAWSVAGGVEAFF. The CDR3 bases are TGTGCCTGGAGTGTGGCCGGGGGCGTTGAAGCTTTCTTT.

V and J are TRBV5-4 and TRBJ1-1, with D unresolved. The V and J ends lost 6 bases and 1 base respectively, with 13 bases between them. Germline CDR1 reads SGHNT; CDR2 reads YYREEE (reference sequence). The CDR3 runs to 14 residues. CDR3 protein: CASTHGRRNTEAFF. CDR3 nucleotides: TGTGCCAGCACCCATGGGAGGAGGAACACTGAAGCTTTCTTT. The full variable domain, in which reference TRBV5-4 and TRBJ1-1 provide the parts outside the CDR3, is ETGVTQSPTHLIKTRGQQVTLRCSSQSGHNTVSWYQQALGQGPQFIFQYYREEENGRGNFPPRFSGLQFPNYSSELNVNALELDDSALYLCASTHGRRNTEAFFGQGTRLTVV.

This clone was picked up a small number of times. The chain carries TRBV10-2 and TRBJ1-2; D possibly corresponds to TRBD1 (6 bases). CDR3 size: 13 residues. CDR1 is WSHSY and CDR2 is SAAADI in the germline V gene. V lost 5 bases, J lost 4 bases, and 11 bases lay in between. CDR3 amino acids: CASSSDRSYGYTF. The CDR3 region has the DNA TGCGCCAGCAGTTCAGACAGGAGCTATGGCTACACCTTC.

The chain combines TRBV9 with TRBJ2-3; D remains unclear. The CDR3 runs to 16 residues. V lost 0 bases and J lost 1, with 12 bases in between. Germline lookup yields CDR1 SGDLS and CDR2 YYNGEE. The CDR3 DNA reads as TGTGCCAGCAGCGTAGAACTGTTTGCGGGCACAGATACGCAGTATTTT. Translating it yields CASSVELFAGTDTQYF.

CDR3 sequence (DNA): TGTGCCAGCAGCTTACCCGGGGGGTTCTCCTACAATGAGCAGTTCTTC. Translating it yields CASSLPGGFSYNEQFF. The rearrangement joins TRBV7-9 to TRBJ2-1, with 7 bases identical to TRBD2. This CDR3 is 16 amino acids long. CDR1 and CDR2 (germline): SEHNR, FQNEAQ (reference sequence). The junction had 4 bases not matched to a gene; V was cut back by 2 bases and J by 0 bases.

The rearrangement joins TRBV7-3 to TRBJ2-5; D possibly corresponds to TRBD1 (6 bases). This CDR3 spans 15 amino acids. Deletions cut 5 bases from V and 5 bases from J, with 18 bases between. Germline-derived CDR1 and CDR2 are SGHTA and FQGTGA. CDR3 DNA: TGTGCCAGCAGCCCAACAGGGAATAGGATGGAGACCCAGTACTTC. It codes for CASSPTGNRMETQYF.

The rearrangement joins TRBV5-1 to TRBJ2-3; D is unclear. Trimming shortened V by 6 bases and J by 3 bases, and 17 bases separated the two germline ends. The CDR3 runs to 15 residues. Germline CDR1 reads SGHRS; CDR2 reads YFSETQ. CDR3 nucleotide sequence: TGCGCCAGCAAGAGAGGTGAGATCGCGACAGATACGCAGTATTTT. Translated: CASKRGEIATDTQYF.